A single sample gave rise to the 30 T cell receptor beta chains below, sequenced in a study of blood T cell repertoires in COVID-19 (dated by TCRdb to about 2020). The library relied on the immunoSEQ multiplex PCR assay. TCRdb carries this immuneACCESS record with in-frame sequences only. Its versions omit some clonotypes, under half of them owing to an unresolved V gene in the studies checked, with the rest unexplained. Counted in this sample were 110,000 to 150,000 clones; less than 85% of them appeared once. The top ten constitute 5% to 7.5% of the sample. Sequenced material: peripheral blood. The receptors stem from a human donor in a cohort sampled during active COVID-19.

The rearrangement links TRBV5-1 to TRBJ1-2; no reliable D call. The CDR3 extends over 14 amino acids. V lost 1 base to trimming and J lost 2 bases, with 9 bases between them. Germline assignment: CDR1 SGHRS and CDR2 YFSETQ. CDR3 sequence (DNA): TGCGCCAGCAGCTTGTCCGTCGGGAACTATGGCTACACCTTC. This codes for CASSLSVGNYGYTF. The whole variable domain, remainder taken from reference TRBV5-1 and TRBJ1-2, is KAGVTQTPRYLIKTRGQQVTLSCSPISGHRSVSWYQQTPGQGLQFLFEYFSETQRNKGNFPGRFSGRQFSNSRSEMNVSTLELGDSALYLCASSLSVGNYGYTFGSGTRLTVV.

The rearrangement joins TRBV5-1 to TRBJ1-5; D gene ambiguous. V lost 0 bases, J lost 1 base, and 8 bases lay in between. CDR1 and CDR2 (germline): SGHRS, YFSETQ. The CDR3 consists of 15 residues. In DNA, the CDR3 is TGCGCCAGCAGCTTGGGTGAGGGAAGCAATCAGCCCCAGCATTTT. It yields the protein CASSLGEGSNQPQHF. The variable domain in full, completed from reference TRBV5-1 and TRBJ1-5, reads KAGVTQTPRYLIKTRGQQVTLSCSPISGHRSVSWYQQTPGQGLQFLFEYFSETQRNKGNFPGRFSGRQFSNSRSEMNVSTLELGDSALYLCASSLGEGSNQPQHFGDGTRLSIL.

The rearrangement joins TRBV3-1 (or the pseudogene TRBV3-2) to TRBJ1-3, with D perhaps matching TRBD1 (6 bases). Germline loops: CDR1 LGHDT, CDR2 YNNKEL (reference sequence). Trimming took off 1 base at V and 6 bases at J, with 10 bases between the two ends. This CDR3 spans 14 amino acids. CDR3 coding DNA: TGTGCCAGCAGCCAAGTCAGGGGTTTAAACACCATATATTTT. Its translation: CASSQVRGLNTIYF.

The CDR3, as DNA: TGTGCCACCAGCCGAGGGACAGGGGATAACTATGGCTACACCTTC. It is translated as CATSRGTGDNYGYTF. The chain employs TRBV15 and TRBJ1-2; 10 nucleotides match TRBD1. In germline, CDR1 is LNHNV, CDR2 YYDKDF (reference sequence). Unmatched junction bases numbered 4, after V lost 5 bases and J lost 1 base. This CDR3 is 15 amino acids long. Using reference TRBV15 and TRBJ1-2 for the parts outside the CDR3, the full variable domain is DAMVIQNPRYQVTQFGKPVTLSCSQTLNHNVMYWYQQKSSQAPKLLFHYYDKDFNNEADTPDNFQSRRPNTSFCFLDIRSPGLGDTAMYLCATSRGTGDNYGYTFGSGTRLTVV.

V is TRBV5-1 and J is TRBJ2-3; 15 bases line up with TRBD2. This CDR3 contains 15 residues. From germline, CDR1 is SGHRS and CDR2 YFSETQ. Trimming removed 4 bases from V and 6 bases from J; junction bases left unmatched: 3. CDR3 in DNA: TGCGCCAGCAGCGGACTAGCGGGGGGGCCGGATACGCAGTATTTT. Translation gives CASSGLAGGPDTQYF. The variable domain in full, with the rest retrieved from reference TRBV5-1 and TRBJ2-3, is KAGVTQTPRYLIKTRGQQVTLSCSPISGHRSVSWYQQTPGQGLQFLFEYFSETQRNKGNFPGRFSGRQFSNSRSEMNVSTLELGDSALYLCASSGLAGGPDTQYFGPGTRLTVL.

This chain links TRBV30 with TRBJ1-4; 11 bases agree with TRBD1. The CDR3 runs 17 residues. Unmatched junction bases numbered 17, after V lost 6 bases and J lost 8 bases. The V gene's germline CDR1 is GTSNPN and CDR2 SVGIG (reference sequence). CDR3 DNA: TGTGCCTGTAGTTTAGGGACAGGGGGAGGCATAGGGGAAAAACTGTTTTTT. It specifies CACSLGTGGGIGEKLFF.

A few counts support this clone. This chain connects TRBV19 to TRBJ1-1; weak D call: TRBD1 (6 bases). Deletions cut 10 bases from V and 4 bases from J, with 16 bases between. CDR1 LNHDA and CDR2 SQIVND come from the germline V gene (reference sequence). CDR3 length: 13 residues. The CDR3 region has the DNA TGTGCCACTCCACAGGGTTTCGGCACTGAAGCTTTCTTT. It specifies CATPQGFGTEAFF. Variable domain in full (rest from reference TRBV19 and TRBJ1-1): DGGITQSPKYLFRKEGQNVTLSCEQNLNHDAMYWYRQDPGQGLRLIYYSQIVNDFQKGDIAEGYSVSREKKESFPLTVTSAQKNPTAFYLCATPQGFGTEAFFGQGTRLTVV.

The chain joins TRBV6-5 to TRBJ2-5, with 8 positions matching TRBD2. With 4 bases clipped from V and 2 bases from J, the junction kept 9 bases outside the gene matches. The CDR3 totals 16 residues. Germline CDR1 and CDR2: MNHEY and SVGAGI. The CDR3 DNA reads as TGTGCCAGCAGTTCCACCGGGGGGGCCGTGCAAGAGACCCAGTACTTC. It encodes CASSSTGGAVQETQYF.

The chain combines TRBV6-6 with TRBJ2-5; 11 nucleotides match TRBD1. The CDR3 is made up of 15 amino acids. With 5 bases clipped from V and 4 bases from J, the junction kept 6 bases outside the gene matches. Germline assignment: CDR1 MNHNY and CDR2 SVGAGI (reference sequence). CDR3 residues: CASSHGTGGTETQYF. CDR3 sequence (DNA): TGTGCCAGCAGTCACGGGACAGGGGGGACAGAGACCCAGTACTTC.

A single count supports this clone. The chain couples TRBV7-2 to TRBJ1-2; D gene ambiguous. This CDR3 has 13 residues. Germline CDR1 SGHTA, CDR2 FQGNSA. Trimming shortened V by 2 bases and J by 4 bases, and 8 bases separated the two germline ends. This CDR3 reads CASSLFPSYGYTF. The CDR3 region has the DNA TGTGCCAGCAGCTTATTCCCCAGCTATGGCTACACCTTC.

V is TRBV7-2 and J is TRBJ2-5; 11 positions match TRBD2. The germline V gene encodes CDR1 SGHTA and CDR2 FQGNSA. The V segment lost 1 base and the J segment 5 bases; nucleotides outside the gene matches: 9. The CDR3 is 17 residues long. CDR3 loop: CASSLGGSGGAGETQYF. The DNA of the CDR3 is TGTGCCAGCAGCTTAGGTGGTAGCGGGGGGGCCGGGGAGACCCAGTACTTC. The complete variable domain, with remaining parts taken from reference TRBV7-2 and TRBJ2-5, reads GAGVSQSPSNKVTEKGKDVELRCDPISGHTALYWYRQSLGQGLEFLIYFQGNSAPDKSGLPSDRFSAERTGGSVSTLTIQRTQQEDSAVYLCASSLGGSGGAGETQYFGPGTRLLVL.

The rearrangement uses TRBV5-1 and TRBJ1-4; no reliable D call. From germline, CDR1 is SGHRS and CDR2 YFSETQ. CDR3 length: 15 amino acids. Trimming stripped 0 bases from V and 6 bases from J, with 12 bases between. In DNA, the CDR3 is TGCGCCAGCAGCTTGGACGGAGGAGATGATGAAAAACTGTTTTTT. Translating gives CASSLDGGDDEKLFF.

Concerning this clone: The junction differs from germline at one of its ends, possibly a read error. This chain connects TRBV18 to TRBJ1-2; D ambiguous. CDR1 and CDR2 from the germline V gene are KGHSH and LQKENI. The CDR3 consists of 15 residues. Here the CDR3 reads CASSPQGELGYGYTF. As DNA, the CDR3 is TGTGCCAGCTCCCCACAAGGAGAGTTAGGCTATGGCTACACCTTC. Looking up the rest from reference TRBV18 and TRBJ1-2 gives the full variable domain: NAGVMQNPRHLVRRRGQEARLRCSPMKGHSHVYWYRQLPEEGLKFMVYLQKENIIDESGMPKERFSAEFPKEGPSILRIQQVVRGDSAAYFCASSPQGELGYGYTFGSGTRLTVV.

This chain links TRBV24-1 with TRBJ2-5, with 9 bases identical to TRBD1. This CDR3 comprises 14 residues. CDR1 is KGHDR, CDR2 SFDVKD, per germline. After removal of 3 bases from V and 4 bases from J, the junction contained 2 bases not matched to a gene. The CDR3 spells CATSDNRGPETQYF. In DNA form, the CDR3 reads TGTGCCACCAGTGATAACAGGGGGCCAGAGACCCAGTACTTC.

The chain employs TRBV6-5 and TRBJ1-6; D ambiguous. The V gene's germline CDR1 is MNHEY and CDR2 SVGAGI. The V end lost 3 bases, the J end lost 4 bases, and 4 bases lay between the germline ends. CDR3 size: 13 residues. CDR3 sequence (DNA): TGTGCCAGCAGTTATGCGTATAATTCACCCCTCCACTTT. This gives the protein CASSYAYNSPLHF.

This chain connects TRBV13 to TRBJ1-5, with D possibly matching TRBD1 (5 bases). Trimming took off 5 bases at V and 7 bases at J, with 12 bases between the two ends. The CDR3 runs to 13 residues. The germline V gene has CDR1 PRHDT and CDR2 FYEKMQ (reference sequence). CDR3 DNA sequence: TGTGCCAGCAGCCTAGACAGCAGGCAGCCCCAGCATTTT. Encoded protein: CASSLDSRQPQHF.

This clone was detected once. This rearrangement joins TRBV29-1 to TRBJ2-5; the D gene is possibly TRBD1 (6 bases). The CDR3 is 14 amino acids. V lost 6 bases to trimming and J lost 3 bases, with 17 bases between them. Germline-derived CDR1 and CDR2 are SQVTM and ANQGSEA. The CDR3 loop is CSVDKQQGKETQYF. The CDR3 bases are TGCAGCGTGGACAAACAGCAGGGGAAAGAGACCCAGTACTTC.

The J gene is TRBJ1-3, the V gene TRBV9, with unresolved D. The V gene lost 4 bases and the J gene lost 0 bases, with 14 bases spanning the gap. The CDR3 is made up of 16 amino acids. Germline loops: CDR1 SGDLS, CDR2 YYNGEE. The CDR3 DNA follows: TGTGCCAGCAGCCCCCTCTCCTCCAGCTCTGGAAACACCATATATTTT. It codes for CASSPLSSSSGNTIYF.

This rearrangement joins TRBV15 to TRBJ2-3, with D possibly being TRBD2 (6 bases). The CDR3 length is 16 residues. The germline V and J ends were trimmed by 2 bases and 6 bases, with 18 bases remaining between them. Per germline, CDR1 LNHNV and CDR2 YYDKDF (reference sequence). CDR3 in amino acids: CATSRNSRNLADTQYF. DNA of the CDR3: TGTGCCACCAGCAGAAATTCACGAAATCTAGCGGATACGCAGTATTTT.

In its sample, this clone was seen a few times. The chain couples TRBV5-6 to TRBJ1-4; D remains unclear. Germline CDR1 SGHDT, CDR2 YYEEEE. CDR3 size: 14 residues. V was clipped by 0 bases and J by 7 bases, with 10 bases between them. DNA for the CDR3: TGTGCCAGCAGCTTGGCGGGGATTGGTGAAAAACTGTTTTTT. Translating it yields CASSLAGIGEKLFF.

V and J are TRBV6-2 or TRBV6-3 and TRBJ2-4, with 8 bases that match TRBD2. The CDR3 is 15 amino acids. In germline, CDR1 is MNHEY, CDR2 SVGEGT. J was trimmed by 9 bases and V by 4 bases; bases with no gene match: 11. The CDR3 sequence: CASSSPGLVATIQYF. The CDR3 coding sequence is TGTGCCAGCAGTTCCCCGGGACTAGTGGCTACCATTCAGTACTTC.

The J gene is TRBJ1-2, the V gene TRBV5-1; 9 bases match TRBD1. Germline V lookup: CDR1 SGHRS, CDR2 YFSETQ. This CDR3 has 14 amino acids. Trimming at V came to 5 bases and at J to 0 bases, leaving 2 bases not matched to a gene. CDR3 nucleotides: TGCGCCAGCAGTCGGACAGGGGCTAACTATGGCTACACCTTC. Its translation is CASSRTGANYGYTF.

The chain uses TRBV27 and TRBJ2-3, with 10 bases fitting TRBD2. Losses at the gene ends were 2 bases for V and 5 bases for J; bases not matched to a gene: 7. CDR3 length: 16 residues. Germline lookup yields CDR1 MNHEY and CDR2 SMNVEV (reference sequence). The CDR3 sequence is CASSLASGGAVDTQYF. DNA of the CDR3: TGTGCCAGCAGTTTAGCGAGCGGGGGGGCTGTAGATACGCAGTATTTT.

The gene calls are TRBV5-1 and TRBJ2-5, with D possibly matching TRBD2 (5 bases). CDR3 size: 14 residues. The germline gives CDR1 SGHRS, CDR2 YFSETQ. The V end lost 0 bases, the J end lost 3 bases, and 9 bases lay between the germline ends. This CDR3 reads CASSLALAEETQYF. The CDR3 DNA reads as TGCGCCAGCAGCTTGGCTCTAGCAGAAGAGACCCAGTACTTC. Based on the CDR3 plus reference TRBV5-1 and TRBJ2-5, the full variable domain is KAGVTQTPRYLIKTRGQQVTLSCSPISGHRSVSWYQQTPGQGLQFLFEYFSETQRNKGNFPGRFSGRQFSNSRSEMNVSTLELGDSALYLCASSLALAEETQYFGPGTRLLVL.

This sequence joins TRBV19 and TRBJ1-5; 9 bases line up with TRBD1. J lost 7 bases, V lost 0 bases, and 7 bases had no gene match. CDR3 length equals 16 residues. Germline CDR1 LNHDA, CDR2 SQIVND (reference sequence). This CDR3 is CASSIEGQGEGQPQHF. The CDR3 coding sequence is TGTGCCAGTAGTATAGAGGGACAGGGAGAGGGCCAGCCCCAGCATTTT.

This clone was counted a single time. V and J are TRBV7-2 and TRBJ1-4; TRBD1 agrees at 7 bases. Trimming cost V 6 bases and J 8 bases; bases outside gene matches: 9. The germline V gene has CDR1 SGHTA and CDR2 FQGNSA. The CDR3 is made up of 14 amino acids. The CDR3 sequence: CASSRGGVGEKLFF. CDR3 DNA sequence: TGTGCCAGCAGTCGAGGGGGCGTAGGGGAAAAACTGTTTTTT. The whole variable domain, filled in from reference TRBV7-2 and TRBJ1-4, reads GAGVSQSPSNKVTEKGKDVELRCDPISGHTALYWYRQSLGQGLEFLIYFQGNSAPDKSGLPSDRFSAERTGGSVSTLTIQRTQQEDSAVYLCASSRGGVGEKLFFGSGTQLSVL.

The chain is built from TRBV7-9 and TRBJ1-2, with a weak D call TRBD1 (6 bases). Germline V gene data show CDR1 as SEHNR and CDR2 as FQNEAQ (reference sequence). The V and J ends lost 5 bases and 8 bases respectively, with 12 bases between them. The CDR3 spans 12 residues. CDR3 DNA: TGTGCCAGCAGCCGGGACATCCGAGGCTACACCTTC. Its translation is CASSRDIRGYTF.

The chain has TRBV2 and TRBJ2-1; tentatively, D is TRBD2 (5 bases). Germline V lookup: CDR1 SNHLY, CDR2 FYNNEI. The CDR3 sequence is 13 residues long. The V gene lost 4 bases and the J gene lost 12 bases, with 16 bases spanning the gap. The CDR3 DNA follows: TGTGCCAGCAGTGCACGACTACTCAGTTGGCAGTTCTTC. Translating it yields CASSARLLSWQFF. Variable domain in full (rest from reference TRBV2 and TRBJ2-1): EPEVTQTPSHQVTQMGQEVILRCVPISNHLYFYWYRQILGQKVEFLVSFYNNEISEKSEIFDDQFSVERPDGSNFTLKIRSTKLEDSAMYFCASSARLLSWQFFGPGTRLTVL.

The chain links TRBV18 to TRBJ2-1, with 16 bases that match TRBD2. Germline V gene data show CDR1 as KGHSH and CDR2 as LQKENI. This CDR3 comprises 24 residues. Trimming took 5 bases from V and 0 from J; bases not matched to a gene: 22. The CDR3: CASSSPMGPISGLAGGTSYNEQFF. CDR3 bases: TGTGCCAGCTCATCGCCTATGGGACCGATATCGGGACTAGCGGGGGGGACCTCCTACAATGAGCAGTTCTTC.

The CDR3 sequence: CASSLAARGEQYF. The CDR3 DNA sequence: TGTGCCAGCAGCTTGGCCGCAAGGGGCGAGCAGTACTTC. J is TRBJ2-7 and V is TRBV5-6, with a weak D call TRBD1 (5 bases). The CDR3 is 13 residues long. Per the germline V gene, CDR1 is SGHDT and CDR2 is YYEEEE. The V end lost 0 bases, the J end lost 6 bases, and 10 bases lay between the germline ends. Combining the CDR3 with reference TRBV5-6 and TRBJ2-7 gives the whole variable domain DAGVTQSPTHLIKTRGQQVTLRCSPKSGHDTVSWYQQALGQGPQFIFQYYEEEERQRGNFPDRFSGHQFPNYSSELNVNALLLGDSALYLCASSLAARGEQYFGPGTRLTVT.